One sample yielded the 15 T cell receptor beta chains listed below, sequenced in a study of T-cell memory formation after mild COVID-19. From the 5' RACE reads, TCRdb called clonotypes with MiXCR, one entry per CDR3 protein. This table has about 55,000 distinct CDR3 sequences, 25% to 35% appearing once. The sample consisted of PBMCs or a T cell subset sorted from them (not recorded which). These receptors were taken from a man aged 18 to 30 who had mild COVID-19 (a few samples of this study predate the infection). Cell type and time point are not known.

J is TRBJ1-6 and V is TRBV25-1; the match to TRBD1 covers 10 bases. Per the germline V gene, CDR1 is MGHDK and CDR2 is SYGVNS. This CDR3 spans 15 amino acids. V shed 9 bases and J 7 bases; nucleotides not matched to a gene: 9. CDR3 coding DNA: TGTGCCAGGGGGGGACAGGGGCTCCGGAATTCACCCCTCCACTTT. It codes for CARGGQGLRNSPLHF.

This clonotype was counted only a few times. V is TRBV5-5 and J is TRBJ2-7; 8 bases fit TRBD2. Germline trimming cut 2 bases from V and 3 bases from J; bases unmatched to any gene: 7. The CDR3 extends over 15 amino acids. Per germline, CDR1 SGHKS and CDR2 YYEKEE (reference sequence). The CDR3 nucleotides read TGTGCCAGCAGCTTAAGCGGGGGCCTCCACTACGAGCAGTACGTC. This encodes CASSLSGGLHYEQYV.

The V call is TRBV6-2 or TRBV6-3, the J call TRBJ1-2; D is possibly TRBD1 (6 bases). This CDR3 is built from 14 residues. Per germline, CDR1 MNHEY and CDR2 SVGEGT. The ends were cut back, 6 bases at V and 5 bases at J, with 16 bases in the middle. As DNA, the CDR3 is TGTGCCAGCAGCTATCGGACAGTGACATATGGCTACACCTTC. Amino acid sequence: CASSYRTVTYGYTF.

This chain's CDR3 is CASSQVAGTYEQYF. CDR3 DNA sequence: TGCGCCAGCAGCCAAGTGGCAGGAACCTACGAGCAGTACTTC. The chain joins TRBV4-3 to TRBJ2-7; unclear D gene. The length of the CDR3 is 14 residues. V was pared by 1 base and J by 2 bases, with 9 bases between. CDR1 and CDR2 (germline): LGHNA, YSLEER.

The genes are TRBV5-4 and TRBJ2-4; maybe TRBD1 (6 bases). The CDR3 length is 14 residues. Trimming removed 5 bases at V and 6 bases at J, with 15 bases between. Germline V CDR1 and CDR2: SGHNT, YYREEE (reference sequence). DNA for the CDR3: TGTGCCAGCAGGTGGGGGCCTGGGGTAAACATTCAGTACTTC. Translating gives CASRWGPGVNIQYF. Complete variable domain (other parts from reference TRBV5-4 and TRBJ2-4): ETGVTQSPTHLIKTRGQQVTLRCSSQSGHNTVSWYQQALGQGPQFIFQYYREEENGRGNFPPRFSGLQFPNYSSELNVNALELDDSALYLCASRWGPGVNIQYFGAGTRLSVL.

This clonotype was counted many times. V gene TRBV20-1 combines with J gene TRBJ2-1; D assignment may be TRBD1 or TRBD2 (6 bases each). Germline V lookup: CDR1 DFQATT, CDR2 SNEGSKA (reference sequence). The V end was cut by 1 base, the J end by 2 bases, with 12 bases between. The CDR3 is 15 residues long. CDR3 sequence reads: CSARAEEGAYNEQFF. The CDR3 DNA reads as TGCAGTGCTAGAGCCGAGGAGGGGGCCTACAATGAGCAGTTCTTC.

With respect to this clonotype: At one of its ends the junction is not consistent with the germline gene, which may arise from a read error. The chain combines TRBV7-7 with TRBJ1-2; D ambiguous. Germline CDR1 SSHAT, CDR2 FNYEAQ (reference sequence). CDR3 length: 11 residues. The DNA of the CDR3 is TGTGCTAGCACGCCGATCTATGGCTACACCTTC. This gives the protein CASTPIYGYTF.

The chain links TRBV4-3 to TRBJ2-3; 10 nucleotides align to TRBD2. This CDR3 is built from 16 residues. CDR1 and CDR2 from the germline V gene are LGHNA and YSLEER. The trim removed 0 bases at V and 2 bases at J, leaving 2 bases unmatched. For the CDR3, the DNA is TGCGCCAGCAGCCAAGAACTAGCGGGGCTCACAGATACGCAGTATTTT. It codes for CASSQELAGLTDTQYF.

This chain connects TRBV7-2 to TRBJ1-1, with D perhaps TRBD1 (6 bases). This CDR3 is 14 amino acids long. The V end was cut by 8 bases, the J end by 5 bases, with 18 bases between. Germline loops: CDR1 SGHTA, CDR2 FQGNSA. The CDR3 DNA is TGTGCCAGCGTGTACGGTGTAGGGGGGACTGAAGCTTTCTTT. This encodes CASVYGVGGTEAFF.

The rearrangement joins TRBV7-2 to TRBJ1-2; a weak D match, TRBD1 (6 bases). V was shortened by 5 bases and J by 4 bases, with 20 bases between the two germline ends. The CDR3 sequence is 16 residues long. Germline CDR1 SGHTA, CDR2 FQGNSA. CDR3 loop: CASSQPTGRSSYGYTF. In nucleotides, the CDR3 is TGTGCCAGCAGCCAACCAACAGGGCGGTCGAGCTATGGCTACACCTTC.

The chain employs TRBV7-9 and TRBJ2-1; possible D gene TRBD1, 5 bases. The germline V and J ends were trimmed by 3 bases and 3 bases, with 9 bases remaining between them. The V gene's germline CDR1 is SEHNR and CDR2 FQNEAQ (reference sequence). There are 14 residues in the CDR3. The CDR3 protein is CASSFTGFYNEQFF. In nucleotides, the CDR3 is TGTGCCAGCAGCTTTACAGGATTCTACAATGAGCAGTTCTTC.

The table lists this clonotype with a few counts. The gene calls are TRBV7-9 and TRBJ1-4; D is ambiguous. Trimming shortened V by 8 bases and J by 4 bases, and 11 bases separated the two germline ends. Germline V gives CDR1 SEHNR, CDR2 FQNEAQ (reference sequence). This CDR3 contains 13 residues. CDR3 in amino acids: CASRGLGNEKLFF. Here the CDR3 DNA reads TGTGCCAGCCGCGGGCTGGGTAATGAAAAACTGTTTTTT.

This clonotype turned up a few times. The CDR3 spells CASSHEGWTYEQYF. The CDR3 DNA reads as TGTGCCAGCAGCCACGAAGGTTGGACCTACGAGCAGTACTTC. The rearrangement links TRBV3-1 to TRBJ2-7, with D uncertain. Germline values: CDR1 LGHDT, CDR2 YNNKEL (reference sequence). Trimming stripped 3 bases from V and 2 bases from J, with 11 bases between. The CDR3 is made up of 14 amino acids.

This clonotype was detected only a few times. The chain uses TRBV7-2 and TRBJ1-3, with 7 bases matching TRBD1. The CDR3 is 16 residues long. With 1 base clipped from V and 4 bases from J, the junction kept 7 bases outside the gene matches. Germline CDR1 is SGHTA and CDR2 is FQGNSA. In nucleotides, the CDR3 is TGTGCCAGCAGCTTAGGGACAGGAGGCCAAGGAAACACCATATATTTT. This gives the protein CASSLGTGGQGNTIYF.

This clonotype was seen a handful of times. The chain employs TRBV7-8 and TRBJ2-3, with D possibly TRBD1 on 6 matching bases. Trimming shortened V by 4 bases and J by 4 bases, and 18 bases separated the two germline ends. The CDR3 length is 16 residues. In germline, CDR1 is SGHVS, CDR2 FQNEAQ. The CDR3 sequence is CASSSLTGTSADTQYF. CDR3 nucleotide sequence: TGTGCCAGCAGCTCCCTTACCGGGACAAGCGCAGATACGCAGTATTTT.